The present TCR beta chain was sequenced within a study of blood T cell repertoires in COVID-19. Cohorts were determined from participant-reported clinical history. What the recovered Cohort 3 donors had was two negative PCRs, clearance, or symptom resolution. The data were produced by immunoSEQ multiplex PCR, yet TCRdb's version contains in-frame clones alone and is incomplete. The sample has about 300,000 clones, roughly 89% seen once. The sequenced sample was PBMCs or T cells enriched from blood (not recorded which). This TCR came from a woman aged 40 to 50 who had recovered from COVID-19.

CDR3 nucleotides: TGTGCCAGTGGATCAATTCAGCGGGATGAGCAGTTCTTC. Protein sequence: CASGSIQRDEQFF. This chain joins TRBV19 and TRBJ2-1; tentatively, D is TRBD2 (6 bases). Germline values: CDR1 LNHDA, CDR2 SQIVND (reference sequence). This CDR3 region has 13 residues. Trimming pared 8 bases from V and 8 bases from J, leaving 16 bases between.